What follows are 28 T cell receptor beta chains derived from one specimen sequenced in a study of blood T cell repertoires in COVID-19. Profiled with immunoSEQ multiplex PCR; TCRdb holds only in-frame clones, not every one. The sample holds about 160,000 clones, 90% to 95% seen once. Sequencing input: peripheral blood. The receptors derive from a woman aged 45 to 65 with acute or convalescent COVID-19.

This chain's CDR3 is CASTGRQGEIAAFF. Here the CDR3 DNA reads TGTGCCAGTACTGGGAGACAGGGGGAAATAGCGGCTTTCTTT. The V gene is TRBV19, the J gene TRBJ1-1; TRBD1 agrees at 9 bases. Germline assignment: CDR1 LNHDA and CDR2 SQIVND (reference sequence). Trimming took 7 bases from V and 11 from J; bases not matched to a gene: 14. This CDR3 has 14 residues.

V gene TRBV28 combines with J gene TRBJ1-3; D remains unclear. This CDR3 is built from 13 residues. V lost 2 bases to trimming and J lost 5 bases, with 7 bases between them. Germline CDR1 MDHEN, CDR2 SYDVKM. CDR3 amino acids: CASSLVGRNTIYF. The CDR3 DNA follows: TGTGCCAGCAGTTTAGTCGGGAGAAACACCATATATTTT.

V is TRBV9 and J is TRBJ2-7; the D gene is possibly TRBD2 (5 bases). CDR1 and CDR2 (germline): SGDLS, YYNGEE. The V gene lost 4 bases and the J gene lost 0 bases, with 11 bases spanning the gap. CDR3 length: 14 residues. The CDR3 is CASSPRTDSYEQYF. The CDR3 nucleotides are TGTGCCAGCAGCCCCAGGACTGACTCCTACGAGCAGTACTTC.

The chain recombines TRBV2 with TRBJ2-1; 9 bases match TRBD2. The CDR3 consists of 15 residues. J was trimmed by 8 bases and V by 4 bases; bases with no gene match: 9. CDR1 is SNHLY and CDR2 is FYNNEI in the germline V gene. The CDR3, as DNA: TGTGCCAGCAGTGCCGGGGCGGGAGGGCCGCATGAGCAGTTCTTC. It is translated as CASSAGAGGPHEQFF.

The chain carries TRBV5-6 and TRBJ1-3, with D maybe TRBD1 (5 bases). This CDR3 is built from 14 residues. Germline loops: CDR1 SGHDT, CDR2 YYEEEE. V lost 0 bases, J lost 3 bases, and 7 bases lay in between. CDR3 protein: CASSLGQRGNTIYF. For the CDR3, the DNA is TGTGCCAGCAGCTTGGGACAGCGTGGAAACACCATATATTTT.

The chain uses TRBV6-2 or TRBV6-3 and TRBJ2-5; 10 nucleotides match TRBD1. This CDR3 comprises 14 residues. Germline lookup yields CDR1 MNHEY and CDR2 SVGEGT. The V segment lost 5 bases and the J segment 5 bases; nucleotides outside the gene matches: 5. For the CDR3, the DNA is TGTGCCAGCAGTCCCGACAGGGGGCTTGAGACCCAGTACTTC. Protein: CASSPDRGLETQYF.

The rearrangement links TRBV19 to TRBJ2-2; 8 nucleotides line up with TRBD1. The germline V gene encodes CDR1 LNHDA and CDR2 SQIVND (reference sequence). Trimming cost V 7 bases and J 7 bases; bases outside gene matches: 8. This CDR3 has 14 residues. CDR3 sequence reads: CASTRTGIGGELFF. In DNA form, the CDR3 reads TGTGCCAGTACCAGGACAGGGATTGGCGGGGAGCTGTTTTTT. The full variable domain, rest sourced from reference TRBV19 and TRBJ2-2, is DGGITQSPKYLFRKEGQNVTLSCEQNLNHDAMYWYRQDPGQGLRLIYYSQIVNDFQKGDIAEGYSVSREKKESFPLTVTSAQKNPTAFYLCASTRTGIGGELFFGEGSRLTVL.

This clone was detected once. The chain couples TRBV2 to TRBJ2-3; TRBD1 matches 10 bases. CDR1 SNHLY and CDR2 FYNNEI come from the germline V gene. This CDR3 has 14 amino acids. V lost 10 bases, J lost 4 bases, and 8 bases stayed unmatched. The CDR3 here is CATRRDRGPDTQYF. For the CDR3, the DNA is TGTGCCACCCGAAGGGACAGGGGACCAGATACGCAGTATTTT. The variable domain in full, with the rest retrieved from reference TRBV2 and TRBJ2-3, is EPEVTQTPSHQVTQMGQEVILRCVPISNHLYFYWYRQILGQKVEFLVSFYNNEISEKSEIFDDQFSVERPDGSNFTLKIRSTKLEDSAMYFCATRRDRGPDTQYFGPGTRLTVL.

The CDR3 reads CASKEIGSDSNQPQHF. The CDR3, as DNA: TGTGCCAGCAAGGAGATAGGAAGTGATAGCAATCAGCCCCAGCATTTT. The gene calls are TRBV27 and TRBJ1-5; D is ambiguous. Germline-derived CDR1 and CDR2 are MNHEY and SMNVEV (reference sequence). The CDR3 runs to 16 residues. V dropped 7 bases and J dropped 0 bases, with 16 bases sitting between them.

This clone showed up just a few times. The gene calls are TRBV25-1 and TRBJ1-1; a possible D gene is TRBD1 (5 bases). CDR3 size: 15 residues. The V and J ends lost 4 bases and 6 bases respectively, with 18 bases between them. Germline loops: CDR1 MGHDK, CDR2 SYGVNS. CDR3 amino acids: CASSAPSGKSAEAFF. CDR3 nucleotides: TGTGCCAGCAGTGCACCCTCAGGGAAGTCGGCTGAAGCTTTCTTT.

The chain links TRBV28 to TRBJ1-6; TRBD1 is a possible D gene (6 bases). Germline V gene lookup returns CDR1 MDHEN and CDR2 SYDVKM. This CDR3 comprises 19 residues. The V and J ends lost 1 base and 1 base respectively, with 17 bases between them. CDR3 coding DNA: TGTGCCAGCAGTTTATTGGTGCAGGGGAGTGGGTCCTATAATTCACCCCTCCACTTT. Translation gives CASSLLVQGSGSYNSPLHF.

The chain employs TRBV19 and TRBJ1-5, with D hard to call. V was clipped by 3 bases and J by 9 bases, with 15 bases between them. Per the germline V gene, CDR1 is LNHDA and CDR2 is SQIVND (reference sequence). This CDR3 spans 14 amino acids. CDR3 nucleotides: TGTGCCAGTAGTATTAGTTCCCCCGGCGGGCCCCAGCATTTT. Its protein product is CASSISSPGGPQHF.

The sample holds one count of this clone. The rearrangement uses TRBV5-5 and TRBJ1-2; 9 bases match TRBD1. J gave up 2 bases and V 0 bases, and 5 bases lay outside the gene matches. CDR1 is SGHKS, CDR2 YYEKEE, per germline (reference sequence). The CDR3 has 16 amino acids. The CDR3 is CASSLGRQGGNYGYTF. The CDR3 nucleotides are TGTGCCAGCAGCTTGGGGAGACAGGGGGGCAACTATGGCTACACCTTC.

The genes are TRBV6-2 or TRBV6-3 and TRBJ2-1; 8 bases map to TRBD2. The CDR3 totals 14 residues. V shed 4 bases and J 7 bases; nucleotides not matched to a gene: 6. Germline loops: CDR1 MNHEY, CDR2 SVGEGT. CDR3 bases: TGTGCCAGCAGTTCTCCGGGACTAGTGAATGAGCAGTTCTTC. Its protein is CASSSPGLVNEQFF.

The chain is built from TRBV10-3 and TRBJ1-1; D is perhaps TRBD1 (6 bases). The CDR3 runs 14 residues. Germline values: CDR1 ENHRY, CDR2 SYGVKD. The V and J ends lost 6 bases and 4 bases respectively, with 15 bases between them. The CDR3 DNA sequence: TGTGCCATCAGACGCCGGGGGGCTGGCACTGAAGCTTTCTTT. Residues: CAIRRRGAGTEAFF.

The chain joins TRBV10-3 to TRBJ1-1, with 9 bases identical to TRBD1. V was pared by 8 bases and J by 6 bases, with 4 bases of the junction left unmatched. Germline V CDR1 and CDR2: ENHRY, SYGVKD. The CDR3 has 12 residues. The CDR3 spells CAIGQGKAEAFF. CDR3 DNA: TGTGCCATCGGACAGGGGAAGGCTGAAGCTTTCTTT.

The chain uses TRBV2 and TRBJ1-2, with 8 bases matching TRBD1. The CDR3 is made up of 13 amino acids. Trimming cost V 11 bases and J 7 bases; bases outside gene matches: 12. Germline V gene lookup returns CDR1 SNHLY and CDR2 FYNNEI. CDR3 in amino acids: CAVNRGGTAGYTF. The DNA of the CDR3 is TGTGCCGTCAACAGGGGGGGGACCGCTGGCTACACCTTC.

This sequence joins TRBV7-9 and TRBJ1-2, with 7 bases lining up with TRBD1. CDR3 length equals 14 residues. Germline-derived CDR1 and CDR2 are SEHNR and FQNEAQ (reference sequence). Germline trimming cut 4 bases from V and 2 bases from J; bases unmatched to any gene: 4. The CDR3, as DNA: TGTGCCAGCAGCTCCTCACAGGGGAACTATGGCTACACCTTC. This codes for CASSSSQGNYGYTF.

The CDR3 sequence is CASSFRPGGSDTIYF. CDR3 DNA sequence: TGTGCCAGCAGCTTCCGGCCTGGAGGGTCGGACACCATATATTTT. This chain joins TRBV7-2 and TRBJ1-3, with D unresolved. Germline V gene lookup returns CDR1 SGHTA and CDR2 FQGNSA. Trimming shortened V by 3 bases and J by 8 bases, and 17 bases separated the two germline ends. The CDR3 has 15 residues.

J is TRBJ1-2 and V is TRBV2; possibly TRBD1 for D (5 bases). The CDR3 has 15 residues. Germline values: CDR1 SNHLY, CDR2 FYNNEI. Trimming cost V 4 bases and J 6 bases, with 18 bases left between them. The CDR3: CASSAESWGRNGYTF. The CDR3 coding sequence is TGTGCCAGCAGTGCAGAGTCCTGGGGCCGGAATGGCTACACCTTC. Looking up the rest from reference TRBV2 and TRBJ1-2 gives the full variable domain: EPEVTQTPSHQVTQMGQEVILRCVPISNHLYFYWYRQILGQKVEFLVSFYNNEISEKSEIFDDQFSVERPDGSNFTLKIRSTKLEDSAMYFCASSAESWGRNGYTFGSGTRLTVV.

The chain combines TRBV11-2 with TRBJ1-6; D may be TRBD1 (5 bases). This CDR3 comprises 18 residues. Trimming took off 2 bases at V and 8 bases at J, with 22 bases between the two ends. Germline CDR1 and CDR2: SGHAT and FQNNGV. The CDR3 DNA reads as TGTGCCAGCAGCTTATGGTCCAGGACACCCCATCGGGATTCACCCCTCCACTTT. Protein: CASSLWSRTPHRDSPLHF.

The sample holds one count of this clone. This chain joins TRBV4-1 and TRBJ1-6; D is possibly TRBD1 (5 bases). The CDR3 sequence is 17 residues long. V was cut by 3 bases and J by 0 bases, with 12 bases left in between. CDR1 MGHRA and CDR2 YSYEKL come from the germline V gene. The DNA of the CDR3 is TGCGCCAGCAGCCATCAGGGCGGGAGCTCCTATAATTCACCCCTCCACTTT. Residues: CASSHQGGSSYNSPLHF.

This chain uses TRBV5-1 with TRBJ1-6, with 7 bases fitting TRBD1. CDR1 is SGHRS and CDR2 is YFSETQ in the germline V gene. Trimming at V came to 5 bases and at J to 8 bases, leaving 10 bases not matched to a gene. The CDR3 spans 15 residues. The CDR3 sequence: CASSSLTGTDSPLHF. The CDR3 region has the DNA TGCGCCAGCAGTTCCCTGACAGGGACGGATTCACCCCTCCACTTT.

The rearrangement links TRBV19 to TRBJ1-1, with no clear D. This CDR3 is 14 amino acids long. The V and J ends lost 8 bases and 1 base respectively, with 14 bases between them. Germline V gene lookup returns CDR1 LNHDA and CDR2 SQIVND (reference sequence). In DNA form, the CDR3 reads TGTGCCAGTTCTGGAGAGGGTCCGAACACTGAAGCTTTCTTT. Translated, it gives CASSGEGPNTEAFF.

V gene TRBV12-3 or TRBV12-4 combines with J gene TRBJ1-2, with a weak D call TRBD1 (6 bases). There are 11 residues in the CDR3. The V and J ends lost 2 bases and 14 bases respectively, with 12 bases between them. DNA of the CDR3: TGTGCCAGCAGTTTATTTGGGACAAGGACCTTC. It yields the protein CASSLFGTRTF.

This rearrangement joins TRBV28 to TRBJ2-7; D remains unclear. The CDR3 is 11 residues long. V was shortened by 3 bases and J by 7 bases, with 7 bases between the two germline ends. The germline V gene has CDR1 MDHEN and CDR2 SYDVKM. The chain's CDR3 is CASSFSEEQYF. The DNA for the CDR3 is TGTGCCAGCAGTTTTTCTGAGGAGCAGTACTTC. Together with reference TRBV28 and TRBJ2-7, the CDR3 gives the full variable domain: DVKVTQSSRYLVKRTGEKVFLECVQDMDHENMFWYRQDPGLGLRLIYFSYDVKMKEKGDIPEGYSVSREKKERFSLILESASTNQTSMYLCASSFSEEQYFGPGTRLTVT.

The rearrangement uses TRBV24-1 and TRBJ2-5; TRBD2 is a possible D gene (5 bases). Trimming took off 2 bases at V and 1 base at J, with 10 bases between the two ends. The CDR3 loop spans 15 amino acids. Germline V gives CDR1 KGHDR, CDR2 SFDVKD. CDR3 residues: CATSDSRTPQETQYF. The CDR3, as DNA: TGTGCCACCAGTGATTCGCGGACTCCCCAAGAGACCCAGTACTTC.

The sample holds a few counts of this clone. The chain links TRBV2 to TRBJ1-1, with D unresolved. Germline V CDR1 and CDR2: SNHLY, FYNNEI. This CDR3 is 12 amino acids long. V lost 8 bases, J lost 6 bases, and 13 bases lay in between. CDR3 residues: CASGFGESEAFF. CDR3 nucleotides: TGTGCCAGCGGCTTTGGAGAGTCTGAAGCTTTCTTT.